The clone carrying this TCR beta chain was detected a few times. The antigen remains undetermined. The sample is drawn from a study of T cell repertoires in cytomegalovirus infection. TCRdb re-called the reads with MiXCR, one entry per CDR3 protein. The sample contains about 110,000 distinct CDR3 sequences, 10% of which appear only once. This TCR was sampled from a human donor in good health (CMV status not recorded). Some clones in this sample may be carry-over from other donors' samples. The specimen sequenced was PBMCs, sequenced either directly or after in vitro stimulation (not recorded which).

CDR3 region: CASSQENRENEQFF. The CDR3 bases are TGCGCCAGCAGCCAAGAGAACAGGGAGAATGAGCAGTTCTTC. V gene TRBV4-3 combines with J gene TRBJ2-1; weak D call: TRBD1 (6 bases). Germline CDR1 reads LGHNA; CDR2 reads YSLEER. Trimming shortened V by 0 bases and J by 7 bases, and 10 bases separated the two germline ends. The CDR3 runs 14 residues.